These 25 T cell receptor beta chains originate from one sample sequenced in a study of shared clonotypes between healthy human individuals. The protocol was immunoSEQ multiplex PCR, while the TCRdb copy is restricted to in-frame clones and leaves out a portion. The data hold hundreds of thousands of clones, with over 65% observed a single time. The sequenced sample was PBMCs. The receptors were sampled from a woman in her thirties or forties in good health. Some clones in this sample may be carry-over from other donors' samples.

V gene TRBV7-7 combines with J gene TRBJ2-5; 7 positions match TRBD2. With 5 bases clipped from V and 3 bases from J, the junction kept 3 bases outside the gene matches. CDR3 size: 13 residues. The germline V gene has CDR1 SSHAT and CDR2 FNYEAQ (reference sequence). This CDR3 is CASSLREKETQYF. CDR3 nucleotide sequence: TGTGCCAGCAGCCTGCGGGAGAAAGAGACCCAGTACTTC.

The CDR3 DNA is TGTGCCTGGACGTACTTTACAGGGGATCTACTCTCAACTAATGAAAAACTGTTTTTT. Protein product: CAWTYFTGDLLSTNEKLFF. The chain links TRBV30 to TRBJ1-4; 7 bases align to TRBD1. The junction had 17 bases not matched to a gene; V was cut back by 4 bases and J by 0 bases. This CDR3 is 19 amino acids long. Germline CDR1 GTSNPN, CDR2 SVGIG (reference sequence).

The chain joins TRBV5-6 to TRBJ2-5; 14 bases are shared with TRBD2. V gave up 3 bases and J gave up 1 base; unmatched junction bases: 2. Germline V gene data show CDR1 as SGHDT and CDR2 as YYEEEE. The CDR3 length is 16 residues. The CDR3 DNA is TGTGCCAGCAGCTGGGGACTAGCGGGAGCCCAAGAGACCCAGTACTTC. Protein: CASSWGLAGAQETQYF.

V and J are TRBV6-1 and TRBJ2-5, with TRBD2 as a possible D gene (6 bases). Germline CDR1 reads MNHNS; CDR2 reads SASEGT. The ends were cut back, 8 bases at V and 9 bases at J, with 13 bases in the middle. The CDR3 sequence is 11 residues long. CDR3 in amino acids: CASGRRMPQYF. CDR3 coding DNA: TGTGCCAGCGGGAGGAGAATGCCCCAGTACTTC.

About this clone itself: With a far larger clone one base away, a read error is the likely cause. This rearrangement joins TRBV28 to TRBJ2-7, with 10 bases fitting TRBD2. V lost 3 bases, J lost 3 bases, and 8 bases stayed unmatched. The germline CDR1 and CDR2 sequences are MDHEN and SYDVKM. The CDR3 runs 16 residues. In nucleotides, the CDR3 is TGTGCCAGCAGTTTTGAACGGACTAGCGGATACTACGAGCAGTACTTC. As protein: CASSFERTSGYYEQYF.

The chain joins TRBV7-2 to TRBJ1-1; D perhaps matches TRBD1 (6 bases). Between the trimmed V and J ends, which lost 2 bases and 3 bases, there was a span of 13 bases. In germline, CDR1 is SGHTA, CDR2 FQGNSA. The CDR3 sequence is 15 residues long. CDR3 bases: TGTGCCAGCAGCTTATCGGCAGGGGTGGACACTGAAGCTTTCTTT. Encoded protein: CASSLSAGVDTEAFF.

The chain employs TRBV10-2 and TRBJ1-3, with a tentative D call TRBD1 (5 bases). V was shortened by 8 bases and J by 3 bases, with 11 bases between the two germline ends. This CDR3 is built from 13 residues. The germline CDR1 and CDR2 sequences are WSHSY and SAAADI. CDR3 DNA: TGCGCCAGCGGGACTTTTCTTGGAAACACCATATATTTT. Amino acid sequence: CASGTFLGNTIYF.

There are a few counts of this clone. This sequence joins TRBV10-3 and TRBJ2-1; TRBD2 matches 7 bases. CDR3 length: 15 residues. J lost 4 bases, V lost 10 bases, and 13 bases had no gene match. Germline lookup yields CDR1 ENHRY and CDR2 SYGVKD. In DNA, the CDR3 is TGTGCCACGGCCCCTTCACTAGCGCAATACAATGAGCAGTTCTTC. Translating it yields CATAPSLAQYNEQFF.

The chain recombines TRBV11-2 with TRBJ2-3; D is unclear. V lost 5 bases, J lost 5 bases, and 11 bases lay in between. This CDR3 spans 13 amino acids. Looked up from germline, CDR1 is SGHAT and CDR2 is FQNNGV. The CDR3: CASSSGIRDTQYF. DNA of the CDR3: TGTGCCAGCAGCAGTGGGATTCGAGATACGCAGTATTTT.

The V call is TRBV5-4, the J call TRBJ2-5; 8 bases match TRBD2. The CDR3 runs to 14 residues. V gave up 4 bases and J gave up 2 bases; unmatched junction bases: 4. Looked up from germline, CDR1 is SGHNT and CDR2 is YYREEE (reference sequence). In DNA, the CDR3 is TGTGCCAGCAGCGCACTAGCGGCTCAAGAGACCCAGTACTTC. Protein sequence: CASSALAAQETQYF. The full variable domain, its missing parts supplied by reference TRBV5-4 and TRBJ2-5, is ETGVTQSPTHLIKTRGQQVTLRCSSQSGHNTVSWYQQALGQGPQFIFQYYREEENGRGNFPPRFSGLQFPNYSSELNVNALELDDSALYLCASSALAAQETQYFGPGTRLLVL.

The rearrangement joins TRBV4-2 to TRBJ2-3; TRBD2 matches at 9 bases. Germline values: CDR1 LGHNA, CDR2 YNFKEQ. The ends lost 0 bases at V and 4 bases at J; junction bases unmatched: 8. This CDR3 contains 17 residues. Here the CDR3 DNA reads TGTGCCAGCAGCCAAGAGGCTAGCGGGATTGTCGCAGATACGCAGTATTTT. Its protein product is CASSQEASGIVADTQYF.

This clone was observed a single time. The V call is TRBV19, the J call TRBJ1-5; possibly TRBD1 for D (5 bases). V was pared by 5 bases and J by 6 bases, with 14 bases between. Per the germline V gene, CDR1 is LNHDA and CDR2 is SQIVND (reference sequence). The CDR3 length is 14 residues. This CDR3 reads CASSSQKGPQPQHF. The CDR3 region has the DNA TGTGCCAGTAGTTCCCAAAAGGGGCCTCAGCCCCAGCATTTT.

CDR3 loop: CASSYGGAISPLHF. The CDR3 region has the DNA TGTGCCAGCAGTTACGGGGGAGCGATTTCACCCCTCCACTTT. The genes are TRBV6-5 and TRBJ1-6; D is possibly TRBD1 (5 bases). The V end lost 2 bases, the J end lost 9 bases, and 11 bases lay between the germline ends. Germline V gene data show CDR1 as MNHEY and CDR2 as SVGAGI. The CDR3 is 14 residues long.

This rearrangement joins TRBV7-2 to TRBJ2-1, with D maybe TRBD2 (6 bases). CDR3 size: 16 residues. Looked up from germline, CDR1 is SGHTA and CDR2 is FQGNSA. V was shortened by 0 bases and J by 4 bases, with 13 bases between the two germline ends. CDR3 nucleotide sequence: TGTGCCAGCAGCTTAGCGGTAGCGGAAAGATACAATGAGCAGTTCTTC. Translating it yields CASSLAVAERYNEQFF. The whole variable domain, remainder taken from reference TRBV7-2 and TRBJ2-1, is GAGVSQSPSNKVTEKGKDVELRCDPISGHTALYWYRQSLGQGLEFLIYFQGNSAPDKSGLPSDRFSAERTGGSVSTLTIQRTQQEDSAVYLCASSLAVAERYNEQFFGPGTRLTVL.

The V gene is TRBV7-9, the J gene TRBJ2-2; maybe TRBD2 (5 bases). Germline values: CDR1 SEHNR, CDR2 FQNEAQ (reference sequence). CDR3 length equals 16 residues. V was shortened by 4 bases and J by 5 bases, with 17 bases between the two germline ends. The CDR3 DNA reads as TGTGCCAGCAGCTCGTTTCCGGGGTACGAAACCGGGGAGCTGTTTTTT. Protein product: CASSSFPGYETGELFF.

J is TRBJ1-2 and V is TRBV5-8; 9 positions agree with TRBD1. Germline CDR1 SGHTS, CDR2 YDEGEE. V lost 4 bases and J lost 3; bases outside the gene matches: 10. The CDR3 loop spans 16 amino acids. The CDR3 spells CASSLTGTGLDYGYTF. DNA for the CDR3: TGTGCCAGCAGCCTGACCGGGACAGGGTTGGACTATGGCTACACCTTC.

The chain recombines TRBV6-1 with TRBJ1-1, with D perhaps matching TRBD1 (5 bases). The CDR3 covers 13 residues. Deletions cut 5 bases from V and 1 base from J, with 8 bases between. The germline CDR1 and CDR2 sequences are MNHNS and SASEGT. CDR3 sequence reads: CASSFDRNTEAFF. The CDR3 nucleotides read TGTGCCAGCAGTTTTGACAGGAACACTGAAGCTTTCTTT.

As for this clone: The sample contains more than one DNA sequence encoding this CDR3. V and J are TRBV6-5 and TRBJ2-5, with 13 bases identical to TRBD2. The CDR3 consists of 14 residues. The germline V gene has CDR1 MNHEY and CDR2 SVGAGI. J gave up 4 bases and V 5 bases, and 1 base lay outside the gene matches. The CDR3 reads CASSRLAGGETQYF. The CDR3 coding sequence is TGTGCCAGCAGTCGACTAGCGGGGGGAGAGACCCAGTACTTC.

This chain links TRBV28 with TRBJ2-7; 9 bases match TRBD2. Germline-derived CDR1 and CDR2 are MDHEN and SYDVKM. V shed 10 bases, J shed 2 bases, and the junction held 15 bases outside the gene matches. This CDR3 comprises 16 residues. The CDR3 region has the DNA TGTGCCACCAAGGGGGCGGCTAGCGGGACCACCTACGAGCAGTACTTC. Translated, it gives CATKGAASGTTYEQYF.

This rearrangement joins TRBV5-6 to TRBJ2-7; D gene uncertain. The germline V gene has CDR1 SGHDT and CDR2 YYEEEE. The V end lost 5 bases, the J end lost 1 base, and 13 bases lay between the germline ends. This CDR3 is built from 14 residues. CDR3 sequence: CASSKPGVSYEQYF. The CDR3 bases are TGTGCCAGCAGTAAGCCTGGGGTTTCCTACGAGCAGTACTTC.

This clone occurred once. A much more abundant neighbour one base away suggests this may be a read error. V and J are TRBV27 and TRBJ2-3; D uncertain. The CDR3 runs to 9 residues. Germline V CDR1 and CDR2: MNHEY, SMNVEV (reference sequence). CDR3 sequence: CASRDTQYF. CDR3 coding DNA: TGTGCCAGCAGAGATACGCAGTATTTT.

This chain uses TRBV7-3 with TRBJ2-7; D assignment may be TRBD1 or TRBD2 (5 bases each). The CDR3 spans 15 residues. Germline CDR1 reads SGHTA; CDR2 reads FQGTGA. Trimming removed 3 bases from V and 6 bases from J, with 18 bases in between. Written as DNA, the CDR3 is TGTGCCAGCAGCTTTAGGGGAGACCGTCACGCCGAGCAGTACTTC. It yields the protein CASSFRGDRHAEQYF.

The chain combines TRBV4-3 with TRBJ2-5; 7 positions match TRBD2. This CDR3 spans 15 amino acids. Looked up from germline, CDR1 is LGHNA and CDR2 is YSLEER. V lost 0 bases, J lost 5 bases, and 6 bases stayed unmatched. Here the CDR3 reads CASSQDPAGSETQYF. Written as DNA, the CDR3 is TGCGCCAGCAGCCAAGACCCAGCGGGATCTGAGACCCAGTACTTC.

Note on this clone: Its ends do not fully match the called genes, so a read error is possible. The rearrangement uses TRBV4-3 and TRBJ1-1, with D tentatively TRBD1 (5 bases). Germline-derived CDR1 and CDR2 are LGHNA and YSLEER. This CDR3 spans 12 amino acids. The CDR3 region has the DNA TGCGCCAGCAGCCACGCTGGGACCCCCCTTGGATTT. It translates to CASSHAGTPLGF.

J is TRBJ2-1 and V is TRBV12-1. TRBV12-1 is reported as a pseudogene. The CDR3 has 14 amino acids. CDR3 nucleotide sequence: TGTGCCAGCAGCGCCCGCTTCAGGGAGAATGAGCAGTTCTTC. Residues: CASSARFRENEQFF.